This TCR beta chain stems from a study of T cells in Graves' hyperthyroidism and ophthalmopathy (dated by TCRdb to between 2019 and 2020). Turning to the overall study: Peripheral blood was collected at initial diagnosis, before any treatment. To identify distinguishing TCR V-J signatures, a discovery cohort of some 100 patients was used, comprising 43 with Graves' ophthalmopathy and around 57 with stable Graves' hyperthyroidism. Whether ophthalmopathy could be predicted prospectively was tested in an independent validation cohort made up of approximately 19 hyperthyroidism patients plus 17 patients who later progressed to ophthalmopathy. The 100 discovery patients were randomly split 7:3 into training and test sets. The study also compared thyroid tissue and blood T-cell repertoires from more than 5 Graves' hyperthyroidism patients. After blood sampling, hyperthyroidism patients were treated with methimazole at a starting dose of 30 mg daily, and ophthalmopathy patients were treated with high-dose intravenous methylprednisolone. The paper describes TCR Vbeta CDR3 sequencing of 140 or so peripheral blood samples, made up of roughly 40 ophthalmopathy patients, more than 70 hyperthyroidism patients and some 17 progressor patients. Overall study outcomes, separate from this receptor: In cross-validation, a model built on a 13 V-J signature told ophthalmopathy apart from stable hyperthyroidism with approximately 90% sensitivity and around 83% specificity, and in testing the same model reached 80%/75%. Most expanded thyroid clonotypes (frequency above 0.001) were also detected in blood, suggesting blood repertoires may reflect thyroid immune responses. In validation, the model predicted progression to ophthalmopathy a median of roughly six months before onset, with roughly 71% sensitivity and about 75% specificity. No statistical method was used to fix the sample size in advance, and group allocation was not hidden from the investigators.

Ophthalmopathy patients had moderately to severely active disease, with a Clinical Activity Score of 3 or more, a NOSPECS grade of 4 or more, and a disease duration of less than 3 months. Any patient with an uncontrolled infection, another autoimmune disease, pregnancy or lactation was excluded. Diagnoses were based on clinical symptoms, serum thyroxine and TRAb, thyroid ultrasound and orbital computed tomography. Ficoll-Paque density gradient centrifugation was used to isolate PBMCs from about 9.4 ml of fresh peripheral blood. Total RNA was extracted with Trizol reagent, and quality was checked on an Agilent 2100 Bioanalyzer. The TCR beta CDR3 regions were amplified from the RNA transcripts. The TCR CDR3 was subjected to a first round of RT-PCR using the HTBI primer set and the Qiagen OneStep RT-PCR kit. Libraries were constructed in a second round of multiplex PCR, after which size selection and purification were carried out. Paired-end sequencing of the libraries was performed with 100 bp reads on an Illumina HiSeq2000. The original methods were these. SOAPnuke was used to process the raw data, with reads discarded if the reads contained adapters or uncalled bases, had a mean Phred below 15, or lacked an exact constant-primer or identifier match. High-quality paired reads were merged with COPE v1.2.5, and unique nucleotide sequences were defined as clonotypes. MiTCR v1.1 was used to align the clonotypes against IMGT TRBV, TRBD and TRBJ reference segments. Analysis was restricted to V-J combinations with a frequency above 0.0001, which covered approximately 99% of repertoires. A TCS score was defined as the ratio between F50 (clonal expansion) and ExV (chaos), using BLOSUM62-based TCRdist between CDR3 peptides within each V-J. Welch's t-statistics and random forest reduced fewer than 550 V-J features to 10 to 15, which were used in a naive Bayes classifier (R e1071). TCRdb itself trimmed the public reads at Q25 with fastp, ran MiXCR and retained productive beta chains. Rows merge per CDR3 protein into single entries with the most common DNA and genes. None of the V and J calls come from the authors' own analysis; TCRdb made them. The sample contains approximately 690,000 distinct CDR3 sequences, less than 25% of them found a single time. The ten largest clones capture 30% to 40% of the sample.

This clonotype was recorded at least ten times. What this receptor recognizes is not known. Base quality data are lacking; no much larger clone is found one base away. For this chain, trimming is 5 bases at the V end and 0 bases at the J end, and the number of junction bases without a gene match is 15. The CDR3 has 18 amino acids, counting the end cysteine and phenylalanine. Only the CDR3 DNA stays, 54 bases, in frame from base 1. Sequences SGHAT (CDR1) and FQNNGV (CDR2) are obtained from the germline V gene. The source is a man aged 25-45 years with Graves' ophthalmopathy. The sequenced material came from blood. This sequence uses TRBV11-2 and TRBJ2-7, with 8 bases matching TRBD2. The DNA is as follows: TGTGCCAGCAGCCCTCGGGCTAGCGGGTCCCTATTCTCCTACGAGCAGTACTTC. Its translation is CASSPRASGSLFSYEQYF.